These T cell receptor beta chains were read from a single sample in a study of PD-1 blockade in classical Hodgkin lymphoma. The assay was immunoSEQ multiplex PCR, and TCRdb's table has in-frame clones only and misses some. In the table there are around 29,000 clones, around 89% of which are singletons. Sequenced input: CD4+ T cells from blood. The receptors come from a human donor with classical Hodgkin lymphoma. Each CDR3 is given with its conserved first and last residue. Each record gives: J gene, D gene, clone size, V gene, CDR3 protein, CDR3 DNA. D genes are given only for firm matches. Clone size is stated in some rows and not others, as once, few, many or a class when expanded.

J gene: TRBJ2-7; D gene: TRBD2; clone size: .; V gene: TRBV9; CDR3 protein: CASSEGSGRGPYEQYF; CDR3 DNA: TGTGCCAGCAGCGAGGGGAGCGGGAGGGGTCCCTACGAGCAGTACTTC
J gene: TRBJ2-7; D gene: TRBD2; clone size: .; V gene: TRBV7-2; CDR3 protein: CASSPSSGGPYEQYF; CDR3 DNA: TGTGCCAGCAGCCCGAGTAGCGGGGGGCCCTACGAGCAGTACTTC
J gene: TRBJ2-7; D gene: TRBD2; clone size: .; V gene: TRBV7-2; CDR3 protein: CASRPAGTNPYEQYF; CDR3 DNA: TGTGCCAGCAGACCTGCCGGGACTAACCCCTACGAGCAGTACTTC
J gene: TRBJ2-7; D gene: .; clone size: .; V gene: TRBV7-6; CDR3 protein: CASSLEQATYEQYF; CDR3 DNA: TGTGCCAGCAGCCTAGAGCAGGCAACCTACGAGCAGTACTTC
J gene: TRBJ2-1; D gene: .; clone size: .; V gene: TRBV28; CDR3 protein: CASTKISYNEQFF; CDR3 DNA: TGTGCCAGCACCAAGATCAGTTACAATGAGCAGTTCTTC
J gene: TRBJ1-1; D gene: .; clone size: once; V gene: TRBV5-1; CDR3 protein: CASSLTGGDTEAFF; CDR3 DNA: TGCGCCAGCAGCTTGACCGGCGGGGACACTGAAGCTTTCTTT
J gene: TRBJ1-1; D gene: .; clone size: .; V gene: TRBV5-1; CDR3 protein: CASSPFGQMNTEAFF; CDR3 DNA: TGCGCCAGCAGCCCCTTCGGGCAGATGAACACTGAAGCTTTCTTT
J gene: TRBJ1-5; D gene: TRBD1; clone size: .; V gene: TRBV7-2; CDR3 protein: CASSDQGAQPQHF; CDR3 DNA: TGTGCCAGCAGCGATCAGGGGGCTCAGCCCCAGCATTTT
J gene: TRBJ2-3; D gene: .; clone size: .; V gene: TRBV30; CDR3 protein: CARGGSTDTQYF; CDR3 DNA: TGTGCCCGAGGGGGAAGCACAGATACGCAGTATTTT
J gene: TRBJ2-1; D gene: TRBD2; clone size: .; V gene: TRBV6-1; CDR3 protein: CASNPREGHLNEQFF; CDR3 DNA: TGTGCCAGCAATCCCCGGGAGGGCCATTTGAATGAGCAGTTCTTC
J gene: TRBJ2-1; D gene: .; clone size: .; V gene: TRBV6-5; CDR3 protein: CASSLSPSSYNEQFF; CDR3 DNA: TGTGCCAGCAGCCTTAGCCCGAGCTCCTACAATGAGCAGTTCTTC
J gene: TRBJ1-1; D gene: .; clone size: .; V gene: TRBV6-1; CDR3 protein: CASTKGSTNTEAFF; CDR3 DNA: TGTGCCAGCACGAAGGGGTCTACGAACACTGAAGCTTTCTTT
J gene: TRBJ2-6; D gene: TRBD1; clone size: .; V gene: TRBV28; CDR3 protein: CASRGNRGLSGANVLTF; CDR3 DNA: TGTGCCAGCAGGGGAAACAGGGGCCTCTCTGGGGCCAACGTCCTGACTTTC
J gene: TRBJ2-1; D gene: .; clone size: .; V gene: TRBV10-2; CDR3 protein: CASGSSYNEQFF; CDR3 DNA: TGCGCCAGTGGGAGCTCCTACAATGAGCAGTTCTTC
J gene: TRBJ2-2; D gene: TRBD2; clone size: .; V gene: TRBV27; CDR3 protein: CASMREVGNTGELFF; CDR3 DNA: TGTGCCAGCATGCGGGAGGTGGGGAACACCGGGGAGCTGTTTTTT
J gene: TRBJ2-3; D gene: .; clone size: .; V gene: TRBV29-1; CDR3 protein: CSAGHTAGSTDTQYF; CDR3 DNA: TGCAGCGCGGGGCATACTGCGGGATCCACAGATACGCAGTATTTT
J gene: TRBJ1-5; D gene: TRBD1; clone size: few; V gene: TRBV2; CDR3 protein: CASSLGTGRDQPQHF; CDR3 DNA: TGTGCCAGCAGCTTGGGGACAGGGCGAGATCAGCCCCAGCATTTT
J gene: TRBJ2-7; D gene: .; clone size: .; V gene: TRBV28; CDR3 protein: CASSFGVYEQYF; CDR3 DNA: TGTGCCAGCAGTTTTGGGGTCTACGAGCAGTACTTC
J gene: TRBJ2-7; D gene: .; clone size: .; V gene: TRBV19; CDR3 protein: CARPRRVRGEQYF; CDR3 DNA: TGTGCCAGGCCGCGCCGGGTCCGGGGGGAGCAGTACTTC
J gene: TRBJ2-2; D gene: .; clone size: .; V gene: TRBV7-3; CDR3 protein: CASSSPGWGELFF; CDR3 DNA: TGTGCCAGCAGCTCCCCAGGGTGGGGGGAGCTGTTTTTT
J gene: TRBJ2-1; D gene: .; clone size: .; V gene: TRBV9; CDR3 protein: CASSVVGDYNEQFF; CDR3 DNA: TGTGCCAGCAGCGTAGTAGGAGACTACAATGAGCAGTTCTTC
J gene: TRBJ1-2; D gene: .; clone size: .; V gene: TRBV10-3; CDR3 protein: CAISESRQDYGYTF; CDR3 DNA: TGTGCCATCAGTGAGTCCCGACAGGACTATGGCTACACCTTC
J gene: TRBJ2-7; D gene: .; clone size: .; V gene: TRBV5-1; CDR3 protein: CASSRQEGSSYEQYF; CDR3 DNA: TGCGCCAGCAGCCGCCAGGAAGGGAGCTCCTACGAGCAGTACTTC
J gene: TRBJ1-6; D gene: TRBD1; clone size: .; V gene: TRBV28; CDR3 protein: CASSSGDRGISPLHF; CDR3 DNA: TGTGCCAGCAGTTCTGGGGACAGGGGGATCTCACCCCTCCACTTT
J gene: TRBJ2-7; D gene: TRBD1; clone size: .; V gene: TRBV7-2; CDR3 protein: CASSLNARTGWGEQYF; CDR3 DNA: TGTGCCAGCAGCTTAAACGCAAGGACAGGGTGGGGCGAGCAGTACTTC
J gene: TRBJ2-5; D gene: TRBD2; clone size: .; V gene: TRBV7-9; CDR3 protein: CASSLGLAGDQETQYF; CDR3 DNA: TGTGCCAGCAGCTTAGGACTAGCGGGGGACCAAGAGACCCAGTACTTC
J gene: TRBJ2-7; D gene: .; clone size: .; V gene: TRBV27; CDR3 protein: CASSFGGWAYEQYF; CDR3 DNA: TGTGCCAGCAGTTTCGGTGGGTGGGCCTACGAGCAGTACTTC
J gene: TRBJ1-2; D gene: .; clone size: .; V gene: TRBV11-2; CDR3 protein: CASSSNPYGYTF; CDR3 DNA: TGTGCCAGCAGTTCTAACCCGTATGGCTACACCTTC
J gene: TRBJ2-1; D gene: TRBD2; clone size: .; V gene: TRBV10-3; CDR3 protein: CAIFSGSGNEQFF; CDR3 DNA: TGTGCCATCTTTAGCGGGAGTGGCAATGAGCAGTTCTTC
J gene: TRBJ2-1; D gene: TRBD2; clone size: .; V gene: TRBV5-8; CDR3 protein: CASSPRTSGSTGFNEQFF; CDR3 DNA: TGTGCCAGCAGCCCGCGGACTAGCGGGAGCACCGGTTTCAATGAGCAGTTCTTC
J gene: TRBJ1-5; D gene: .; clone size: .; V gene: TRBV2; CDR3 protein: CASLSEAASNQPQHF; CDR3 DNA: TGTGCCAGCCTCTCAGAGGCGGCTAGCAATCAGCCCCAGCATTTT
J gene: TRBJ1-2; D gene: .; clone size: once; V gene: TRBV20-1; CDR3 protein: CSARGPGYTF; CDR3 DNA: TGCAGTGCTAGGGGGCCTGGCTACACCTTC
J gene: TRBJ2-3; D gene: .; clone size: .; V gene: TRBV10-2; CDR3 protein: CASSDPGPLTDTQYF; CDR3 DNA: TGCGCCAGCAGTGACCCCGGCCCCCTCACAGATACGCAGTATTTT
J gene: TRBJ1-4; D gene: TRBD1; clone size: .; V gene: TRBV9; CDR3 protein: CASSVGTVNEKLFF; CDR3 DNA: TGTGCCAGCAGTGTCGGGACAGTTAATGAAAAACTGTTTTTT
J gene: TRBJ1-6; D gene: .; clone size: .; V gene: TRBV6-1; CDR3 protein: CASSEAPGVYNSPLHF; CDR3 DNA: TGTGCCAGCAGTGAAGCTCCAGGGGTCTATAATTCACCCCTCCACTTT
J gene: TRBJ1-1; D gene: .; clone size: .; V gene: TRBV19; CDR3 protein: CASSIGVSGAPTEAFF; CDR3 DNA: TGTGCCAGTAGTATAGGGGTTTCAGGGGCTCCCACTGAAGCTTTCTTT
J gene: TRBJ2-6; D gene: .; clone size: .; V gene: TRBV2; CDR3 protein: CASAKLTSTSGANVLTF; CDR3 DNA: TGTGCCAGCGCCAAATTGACTAGTACCTCTGGGGCCAACGTCCTGACTTTC
J gene: TRBJ2-1; D gene: .; clone size: once; V gene: TRBV7-2; CDR3 protein: CASSLASVATENEQFF; CDR3 DNA: TGTGCCAGCAGCTTAGCGAGCGTCGCCACCGAAAATGAGCAGTTCTTC
J gene: TRBJ2-7; D gene: TRBD1; clone size: .; V gene: TRBV19; CDR3 protein: CASSRRQGAYEQYF; CDR3 DNA: TGTGCCAGTAGTAGAAGACAGGGGGCCTACGAGCAGTACTTC
J gene: TRBJ2-7; D gene: .; clone size: .; V gene: TRBV28; CDR3 protein: CASSGYTDRQYF; CDR3 DNA: TGTGCCAGCAGTGGCTACACAGATAGGCAGTACTTC
J gene: TRBJ2-7; D gene: TRBD2; clone size: once; V gene: TRBV6-6; CDR3 protein: CASSETSGSLDEQYF; CDR3 DNA: TGTGCCAGCAGCGAGACTAGCGGTAGCCTGGACGAGCAGTACTTC